This T cell receptor beta chain was obtained from a study of blood T cells in healthy people across ages. On the study more broadly: Researchers report that template switching captured about one barcoded beta molecule per two T cells. Notes on the study in general: With age, beta diversity per million T cells declined roughly linearly, significantly by 40 to 50.

The CDR3 runs to 14 residues. Germline values: CDR1 DFQATT, CDR2 SNEGSKA (reference sequence). V lost 2 bases and J lost 0, with 10 bases in between. Using a J-beta primer mix together with a sample-barcoded 5' primer, a second PCR was run for about 7 to 12 cycles. TCRdb reprocessed the 5' RACE reads with MiXCR, giving one entry per CDR3 protein. The sample shows 1,800,000 or so distinct CDR3 sequences, around 40% of them seen only once. With regard to this clonotype: Antigen unknown.

This clonotype was sampled from a human donor in good health. The chain couples TRBV20-1 to TRBJ1-2; D ambiguous. Source material: blood. The CDR3 reads CSARPGLANYGYTF. Written as DNA, the CDR3 is TGCAGTGCTAGACCGGGCTTAGCTAACTATGGCTACACCTTC.